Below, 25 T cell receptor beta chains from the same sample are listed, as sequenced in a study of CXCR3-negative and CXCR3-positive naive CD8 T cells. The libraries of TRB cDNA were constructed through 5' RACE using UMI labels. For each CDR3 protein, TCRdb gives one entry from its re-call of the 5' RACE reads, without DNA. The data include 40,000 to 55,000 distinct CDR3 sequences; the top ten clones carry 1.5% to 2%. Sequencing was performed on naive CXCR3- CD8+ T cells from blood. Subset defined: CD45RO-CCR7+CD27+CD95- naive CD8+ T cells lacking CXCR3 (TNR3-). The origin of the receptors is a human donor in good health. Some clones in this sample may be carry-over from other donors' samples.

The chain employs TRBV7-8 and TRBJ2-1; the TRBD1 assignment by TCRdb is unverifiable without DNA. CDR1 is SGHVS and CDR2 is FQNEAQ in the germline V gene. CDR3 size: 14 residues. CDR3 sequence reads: CASSPHRDTNEQFF.

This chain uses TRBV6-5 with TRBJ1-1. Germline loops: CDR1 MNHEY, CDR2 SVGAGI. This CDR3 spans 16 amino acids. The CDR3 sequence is CASSYSRRVTNTEAFF.

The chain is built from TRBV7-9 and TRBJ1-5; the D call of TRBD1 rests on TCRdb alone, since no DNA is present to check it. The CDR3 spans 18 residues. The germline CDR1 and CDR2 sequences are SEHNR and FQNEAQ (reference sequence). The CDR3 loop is CASSFIGTRRLSYQPQHF. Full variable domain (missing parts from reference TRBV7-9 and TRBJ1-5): DTGVSQNPRHKITKRGQNVTFRCDPISEHNRLYWYRQTLGQGPEFLTYFQNEAQLEKSRLLSDRFSAERPKGSFSTLEIQRTEQGDSAMYLCASSFIGTRRLSYQPQHFGDGTRLSIL.

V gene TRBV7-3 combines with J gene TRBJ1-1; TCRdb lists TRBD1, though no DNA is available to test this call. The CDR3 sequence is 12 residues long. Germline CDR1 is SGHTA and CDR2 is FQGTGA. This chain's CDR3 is CASRAVGTQAFF. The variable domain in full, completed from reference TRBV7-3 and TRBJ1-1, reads GAGVSQTPSNKVTEKGKYVELRCDPISGHTALYWYRQSLGQGPEFLIYFQGTGAADDSGLPNDRFFAVRPEGSVSTLKIQRTERGDSAVYLCASRAVGTQAFFGQGTRLTVV.

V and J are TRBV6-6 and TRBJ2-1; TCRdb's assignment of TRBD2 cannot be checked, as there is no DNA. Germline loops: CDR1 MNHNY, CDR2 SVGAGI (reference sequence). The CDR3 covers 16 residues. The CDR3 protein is CASSYFTSGSYNEQFF.

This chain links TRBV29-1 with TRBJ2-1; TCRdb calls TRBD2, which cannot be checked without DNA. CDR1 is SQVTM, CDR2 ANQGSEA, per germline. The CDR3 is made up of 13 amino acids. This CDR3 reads CSASALTYNEQFF.

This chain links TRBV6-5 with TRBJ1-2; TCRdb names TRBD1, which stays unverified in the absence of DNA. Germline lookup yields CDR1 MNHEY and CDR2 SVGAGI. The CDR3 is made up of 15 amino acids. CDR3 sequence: CASSYFTGSENGYTF.

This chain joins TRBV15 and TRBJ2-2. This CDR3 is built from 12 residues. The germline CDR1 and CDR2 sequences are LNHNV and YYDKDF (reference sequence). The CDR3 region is CATRRLTGELFF.

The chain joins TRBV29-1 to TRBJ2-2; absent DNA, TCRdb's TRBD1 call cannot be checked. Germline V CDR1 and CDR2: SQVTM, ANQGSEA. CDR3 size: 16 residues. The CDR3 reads CSVEEDRPTGTGELFF.

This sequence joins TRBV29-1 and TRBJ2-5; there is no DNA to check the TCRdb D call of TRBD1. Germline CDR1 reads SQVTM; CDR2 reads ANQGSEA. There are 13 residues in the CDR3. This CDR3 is CSVDPRAQETQYF.

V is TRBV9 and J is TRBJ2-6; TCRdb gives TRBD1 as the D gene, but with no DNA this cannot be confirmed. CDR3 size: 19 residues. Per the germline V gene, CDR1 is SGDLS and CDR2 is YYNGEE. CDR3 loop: CASGWGQGTLSEGANVLTF. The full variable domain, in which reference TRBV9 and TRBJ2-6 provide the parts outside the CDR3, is DSGVTQTPKHLITATGQRVTLRCSPRSGDLSVYWYQQSLDQGLQFLIQYYNGEERAKGNILERFSAQQFPDLHSELNLSSLELGDSALYFCASGWGQGTLSEGANVLTFGAGSRLTVL.

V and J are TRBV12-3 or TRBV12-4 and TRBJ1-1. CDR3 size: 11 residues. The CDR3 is CASIESTEAFF.

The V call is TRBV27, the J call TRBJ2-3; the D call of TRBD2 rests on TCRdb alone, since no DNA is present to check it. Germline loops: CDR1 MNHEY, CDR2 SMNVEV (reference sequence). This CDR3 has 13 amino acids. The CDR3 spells CATRLREPDTQYF.

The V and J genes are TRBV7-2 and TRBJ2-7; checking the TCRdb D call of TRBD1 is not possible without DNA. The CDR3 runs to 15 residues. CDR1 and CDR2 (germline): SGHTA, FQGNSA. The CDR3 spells CASSSPGTVAYEQYF. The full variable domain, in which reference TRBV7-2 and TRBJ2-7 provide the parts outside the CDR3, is GAGVSQSPSNKVTEKGKDVELRCDPISGHTALYWYRQSLGQGLEFLIYFQGNSAPDKSGLPSDRFSAERTGGSVSTLTIQRTQQEDSAVYLCASSSPGTVAYEQYFGPGTRLTVT.

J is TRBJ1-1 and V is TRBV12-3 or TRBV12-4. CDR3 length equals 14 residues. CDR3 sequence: CASSLGGKANEAFF.

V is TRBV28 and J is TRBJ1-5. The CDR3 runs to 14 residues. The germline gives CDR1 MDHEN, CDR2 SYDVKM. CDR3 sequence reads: CASSKAAGNQPQHF. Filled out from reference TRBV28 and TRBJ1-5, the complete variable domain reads DVKVTQSSRYLVKRTGEKVFLECVQDMDHENMFWYRQDPGLGLRLIYFSYDVKMKEKGDIPEGYSVSREKKERFSLILESASTNQTSMYLCASSKAAGNQPQHFGDGTRLSIL.

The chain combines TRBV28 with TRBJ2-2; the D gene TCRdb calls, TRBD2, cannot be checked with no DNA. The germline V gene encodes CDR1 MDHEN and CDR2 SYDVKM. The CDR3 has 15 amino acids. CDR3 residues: CASSFRTLDTGELFF.

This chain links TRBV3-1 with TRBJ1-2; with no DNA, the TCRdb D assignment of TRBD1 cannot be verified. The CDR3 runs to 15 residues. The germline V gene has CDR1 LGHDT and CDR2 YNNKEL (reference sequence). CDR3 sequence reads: CASSQLLSTSGGYTF.

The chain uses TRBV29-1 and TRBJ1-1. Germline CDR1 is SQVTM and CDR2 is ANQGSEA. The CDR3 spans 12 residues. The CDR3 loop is CSVGGEWPEAFF.

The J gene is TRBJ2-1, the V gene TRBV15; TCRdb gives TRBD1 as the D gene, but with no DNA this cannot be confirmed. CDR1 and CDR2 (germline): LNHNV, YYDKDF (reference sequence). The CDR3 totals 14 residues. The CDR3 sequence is CATSGQGARNEQFF.

CDR3 loop: CASSPGTGLPTDTQYF. The rearrangement uses TRBV7-3 and TRBJ2-3; the D call of TRBD1 rests on TCRdb alone, since no DNA is present to check it. In germline, CDR1 is SGHTA, CDR2 FQGTGA. CDR3 length equals 16 residues.

The CDR3 spells CATSRVVGNYGYTF. This chain joins TRBV15 and TRBJ1-2. The germline gives CDR1 LNHNV, CDR2 YYDKDF (reference sequence). CDR3 length: 14 residues.

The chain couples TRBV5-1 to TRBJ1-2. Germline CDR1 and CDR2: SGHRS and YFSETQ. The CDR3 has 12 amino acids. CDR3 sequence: CASSFSNYGYTF. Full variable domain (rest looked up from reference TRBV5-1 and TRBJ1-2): KAGVTQTPRYLIKTRGQQVTLSCSPISGHRSVSWYQQTPGQGLQFLFEYFSETQRNKGNFPGRFSGRQFSNSRSEMNVSTLELGDSALYLCASSFSNYGYTFGSGTRLTVV.

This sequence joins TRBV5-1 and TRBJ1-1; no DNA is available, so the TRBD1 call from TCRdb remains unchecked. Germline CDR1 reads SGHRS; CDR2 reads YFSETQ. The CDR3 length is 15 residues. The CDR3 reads CASSGGAEIGTEAFF.

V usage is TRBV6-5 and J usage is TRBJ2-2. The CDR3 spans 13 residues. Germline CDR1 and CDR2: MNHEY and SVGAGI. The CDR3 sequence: CASSYGSTGELFF.